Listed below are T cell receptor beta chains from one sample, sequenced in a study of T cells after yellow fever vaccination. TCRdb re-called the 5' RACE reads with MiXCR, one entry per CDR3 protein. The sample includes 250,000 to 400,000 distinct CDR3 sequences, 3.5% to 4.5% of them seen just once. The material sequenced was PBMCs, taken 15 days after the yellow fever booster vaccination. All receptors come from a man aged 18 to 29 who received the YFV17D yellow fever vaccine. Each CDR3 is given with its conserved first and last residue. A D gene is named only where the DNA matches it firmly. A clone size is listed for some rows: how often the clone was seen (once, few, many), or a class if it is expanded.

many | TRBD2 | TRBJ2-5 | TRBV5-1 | CASSSTPGLAGGGETQYF | TGCGCCAGCAGCTCCACGCCGGGACTAGCGGGGGGCGGGGAGACCCAGTACTTC
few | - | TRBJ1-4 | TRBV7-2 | CASSLSLDEKLFF | TGTGCCAGCAGCTTGTCCCTTGATGAAAAACTGTTTTTT
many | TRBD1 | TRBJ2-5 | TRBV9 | CASSEQGQETQYF | TGTGCCAGCAGCGAACAGGGGCAAGAGACCCAGTACTTC
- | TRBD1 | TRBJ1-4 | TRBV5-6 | CASSETGFEKLFF | TGTGCCAGCAGCGAGACAGGGTTTGAAAAACTGTTTTTT
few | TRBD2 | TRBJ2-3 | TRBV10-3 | CAISERTLAGGTDTQYF | TGTGCCATCAGTGAGAGAACACTAGCGGGGGGCACAGATACGCAGTATTTT
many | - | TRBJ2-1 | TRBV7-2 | CASSLVPGEQFF | TGTGCCAGCAGCTTAGTACCGGGTGAGCAGTTCTTC
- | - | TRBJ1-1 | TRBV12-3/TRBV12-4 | CASSLLWGTEAFF | TGTGCCAGCAGTTTACTCTGGGGCACTGAAGCTTTCTTT
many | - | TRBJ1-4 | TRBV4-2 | CASSQVGEDEKLFF | TGTGCCAGCAGCCAAGTGGGGGAAGACGAAAAACTGTTTTTT
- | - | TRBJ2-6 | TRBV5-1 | CASSSGQTVSGANVLTF | TGCGCCAGCAGCTCTGGACAGACAGTCTCCGGGGCCAACGTCCTGACTTTC
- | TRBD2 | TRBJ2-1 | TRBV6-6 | CASISGGRYNEQFF | TGTGCCAGCATTAGCGGGGGGCGCTACAATGAGCAGTTCTTC
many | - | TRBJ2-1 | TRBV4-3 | CASSQVRVNNEQFF | TGCGCCAGCAGCCAAGTCAGAGTGAATAATGAGCAGTTCTTC
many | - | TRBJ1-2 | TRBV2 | CASSERGSALSYGYTF | TGTGCCAGCAGTGAGAGGGGTTCGGCCTTAAGCTATGGCTACACCTTC
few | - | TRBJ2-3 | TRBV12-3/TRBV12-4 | CASSFLPPTDTQYF | TGTGCCAGCAGTTTCCTCCCCCCCACAGATACGCAGTATTTT
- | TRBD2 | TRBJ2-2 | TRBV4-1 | CASSPGGLAGAMNTGELFF | TGCGCCAGCAGCCCGGGCGGACTAGCGGGGGCCATGAACACCGGGGAGCTGTTTTTT
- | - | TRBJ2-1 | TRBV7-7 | CASSLERAGEQFF | TGTGCTAGCAGCTTAGAGAGGGCTGGAGAGCAGTTCTTC
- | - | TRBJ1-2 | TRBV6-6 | CASSYARSNYGYTF | TGTGCCAGCAGTTACGCGCGCTCTAACTATGGCTACACCTTC
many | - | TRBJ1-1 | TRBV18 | CASSPGLGMTTEAFF | TGTGCCAGCTCACCTGGGTTGGGTATGACGACTGAAGCTTTCTTT
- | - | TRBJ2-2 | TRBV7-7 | CASKQGVDTGELFF | TGTGCCAGCAAACAGGGAGTGGACACCGGGGAGCTGTTTTTT
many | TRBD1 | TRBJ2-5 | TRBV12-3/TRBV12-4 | CASSQTGSDWETQYF | TGTGCCAGCAGCCAGACAGGGAGTGATTGGGAGACCCAGTACTTC
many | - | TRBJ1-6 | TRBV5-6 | CASSHRDGNSPLHF | TGTGCCAGCAGTCACCGGGACGGCAATTCACCCCTCCACTTT
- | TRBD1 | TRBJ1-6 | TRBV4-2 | CASSPGGYNSPLHF | TGTGCCAGCAGCCCAGGGGGATATAATTCACCCCTCCACTTT
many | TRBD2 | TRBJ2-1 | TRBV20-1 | CSARGGLAGVYNEQFF | TGCAGTGCTAGAGGTGGACTAGCGGGGGTTTACAATGAGCAGTTCTTC
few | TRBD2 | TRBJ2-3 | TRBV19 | CASSTRRASGGHTDTQYF | TGTGCCAGTAGTACCCGCCGGGCTAGCGGGGGGCACACAGATACGCAGTATTTT
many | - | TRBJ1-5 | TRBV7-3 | CASSPDRDQPQHF | TGTGCCAGCAGCCCAGACAGAGATCAGCCCCAGCATTTT
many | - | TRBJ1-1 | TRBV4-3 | CASSSQGSGNTEAFF | TGCGCCAGCAGCTCACAGGGATCGGGGAACACTGAAGCTTTCTTT
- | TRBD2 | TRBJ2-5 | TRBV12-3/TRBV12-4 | CASSFTRGGRGTQYF | TGTGCCAGCAGTTTTACTCGGGGGGGCCGGGGGACCCAGTACTTC
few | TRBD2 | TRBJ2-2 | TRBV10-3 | CAISETSGHGGELFF | TGTGCCATCAGCGAAACTAGCGGTCATGGCGGGGAGCTGTTTTTT
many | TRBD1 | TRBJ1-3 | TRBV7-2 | CASSQGTGPLGSGNTIYF | TGTGCCAGCAGCCAAGGGACAGGGCCGTTGGGCTCTGGAAACACCATATATTTT
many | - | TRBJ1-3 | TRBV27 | CASRGTDSGNTIYF | TGTGCCAGCAGGGGGACGGACTCTGGAAACACCATATATTTT
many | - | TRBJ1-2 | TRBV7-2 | CASSLGRIDGYTF | TGTGCCAGCAGCTTAGGACGGATCGATGGCTACACCTTC
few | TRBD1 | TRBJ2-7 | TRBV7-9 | CASSQQDRTYEQYF | TGTGCCAGCAGCCAACAGGACAGGACCTACGAGCAGTACTTC
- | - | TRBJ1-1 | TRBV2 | CASSERSGDTEAFF | TGTGCCAGCAGTGAACGTTCAGGGGACACTGAAGCTTTCTTT
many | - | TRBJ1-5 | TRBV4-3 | CASSQDTAKEPQHF | TGCGCCAGCAGCCAAGATACGGCGAAGGAGCCCCAGCATTTT
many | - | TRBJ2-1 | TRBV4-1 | CASSHVNLVTYNEQFF | TGCGCCAGCAGCCACGTTAACCTCGTAACCTACAATGAGCAGTTCTTC
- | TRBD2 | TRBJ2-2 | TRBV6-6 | CASSYSRSGGASGELFF | TGTGCCAGCAGTTACTCGAGGAGCGGGGGGGCGTCCGGGGAGCTGTTTTTT
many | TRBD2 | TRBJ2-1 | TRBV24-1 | CATSDLGLAGTAEQFF | TGTGCCACCAGTGACCTGGGACTAGCGGGGACGGCTGAGCAGTTCTTC
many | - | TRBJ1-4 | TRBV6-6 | CASSSNGGSVKLFF | TGTGCCAGCAGTTCCAATGGGGGGTCGGTAAAACTGTTTTTT
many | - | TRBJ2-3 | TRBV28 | CASSFEASTDTQYF | TGTGCCAGCAGTTTCGAGGCTAGCACAGATACGCAGTATTTT
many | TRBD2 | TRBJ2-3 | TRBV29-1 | CSAGGQNGADTQYF | TGCAGCGCGGGGGGTCAGAATGGGGCAGATACGCAGTATTTT
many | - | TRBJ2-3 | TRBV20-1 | CSAQRDTEDTQYF | TGCAGTGCCCAACGGGACACGGAGGATACGCAGTATTTT
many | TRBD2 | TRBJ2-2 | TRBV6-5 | CASTRGGGTGELFF | TGTGCCAGCACCCGCGGGGGAGGCACCGGGGAGCTGTTTTTT
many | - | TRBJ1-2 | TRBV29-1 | CSAVTENLYGYTF | TGCAGCGCCGTAACAGAGAATCTCTATGGCTACACCTTC
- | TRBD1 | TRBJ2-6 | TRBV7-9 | CASSDPGQGTGANVLTF | TGTGCCAGCAGCGATCCGGGACAGGGTACTGGGGCCAACGTCCTGACTTTC
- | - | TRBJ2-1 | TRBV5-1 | CASSFGGPYNEQFF | TGCGCCAGCAGCTTTGGGGGCCCCTACAATGAGCAGTTCTTC
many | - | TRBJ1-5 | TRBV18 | CASSPEAGSQPQHF | TGTGCCAGCTCACCAGAGGCAGGGAGTCAGCCCCAGCATTTT
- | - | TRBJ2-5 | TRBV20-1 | CSARGHWDDETQYF | TGCAGTGCACGAGGGCACTGGGACGACGAGACCCAGTACTTC
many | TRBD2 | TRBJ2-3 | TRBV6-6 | CASSYSSSLAGADTQYF | TGTGCCAGCAGTTACTCCTCCTCTCTAGCGGGCGCAGATACGCAGTATTTT
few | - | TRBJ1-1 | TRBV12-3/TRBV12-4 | CASSLTATGNTEAFF | TGTGCCAGCAGTTTGACCGCGACAGGGAACACTGAAGCTTTCTTT
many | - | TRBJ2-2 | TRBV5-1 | CASRAARGTGELFF | TGCGCCAGCCGAGCGGCGAGAGGCACCGGGGAGCTGTTTTTT
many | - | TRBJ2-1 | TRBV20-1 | CSAEGYNEQFF | TGCAGTGCTGAGGGATACAATGAGCAGTTCTTC
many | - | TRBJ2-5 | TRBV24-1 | CATSDTASGTETQYF | TGTGCCACCAGTGATACCGCGTCGGGTACGGAGACCCAGTACTTC
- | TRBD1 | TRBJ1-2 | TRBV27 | CASSRGQGVGGYTF | TGTGCCAGCAGTAGGGGACAGGGGGTTGGAGGCTACACCTTC
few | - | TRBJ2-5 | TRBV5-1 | CASSLFRLAETQYF | TGCGCCAGCAGCTTGTTTCGGCTTGCGGAGACCCAGTACTTC
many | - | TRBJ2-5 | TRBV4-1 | CASSQDREERGFFF | TGCGCCAGCAGCCAAGATCGGGAAGAGAGAGGTTTTTTCTTC
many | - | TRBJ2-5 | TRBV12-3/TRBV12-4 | CASSTRQETQYF | TGTGCCAGCAGTACCCGACAAGAGACCCAGTACTTC
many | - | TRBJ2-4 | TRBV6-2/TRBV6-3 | CASSTGINIQYF | TGTGCCAGCAGTACGGGCATAAACATTCAGTACTTC